The 19 T cell receptor beta chains presented below share a single source sample, sequenced in a study of tumor and adjacent non-tumor tissue in lung cancer. The template was RNA from unsorted bulk tissue. The library came from three nested PCR rounds adapted from ARM-PCR protocols. TCRdb reanalysed the multiplex PCR reads using MiXCR and keeps one entry per CDR3 protein. The sample lists over 60,000 distinct CDR3 sequences; around 78% were seen once. Sample: lung tumor tissue. The source is a man in his fifties or sixties with non-small cell lung cancer.

The chain links TRBV6-2 or TRBV6-3 to TRBJ1-5; D call uncertain. CDR3 size: 12 residues. V lost 3 bases and J lost 15, with 15 bases in between. The germline CDR1 and CDR2 sequences are MNHEY and SVGEGT. CDR3 loop: CASSYLSMNSHF. CDR3 DNA: TGTGCCAGCAGTTATCTCTCAATGAATTCGCATTTT.

The rearrangement links TRBV18 to TRBJ2-1; TRBD1 matches 7 bases. Germline V CDR1 and CDR2: KGHSH, LQKENI. The CDR3 consists of 17 residues. After removal of 3 bases from V and 1 base from J, the junction contained 9 bases not matched to a gene. The CDR3 here is CASSPKTGSISYNEQFF. CDR3 DNA: TGTGCCAGCTCACCCAAGACAGGGTCAATTTCCTACAATGAGCAGTTCTTC.

With regard to this clonotype: The junction departs from germline at one end; a sequencing error may be responsible. The rearrangement uses TRBV20-1 and TRBJ2-3; D may correspond to TRBD1 or TRBD2 (5 bases each). Per the germline V gene, CDR1 is DFQATT and CDR2 is SNEGSKA (reference sequence). The CDR3 is made up of 13 amino acids. The chain's CDR3 is CSTPGPRTDTQDF. The CDR3 DNA is TGCAGTACTCCGGGGCCCCGCACAGATACGCAGGATTTT.

For this clonotype: Compared with germline, one end of the junction differs, possibly owing to a read error. The chain employs TRBV20-1 and TRBJ2-5; 8 nucleotides line up with TRBD2. The CDR3 consists of 15 residues. Germline assignment: CDR1 DFQATT and CDR2 SNEGSKA (reference sequence). The CDR3 DNA reads as TGTAATGCCACCACTATCGGGAGGGCCTTTGGGACCCAGAACTTC. Its translation is CNATTIGRAFGTQNF.

This clonotype has more than one count but fewer than ten. A much larger clonotype is one base distant, so this may be a read error. V usage is TRBV6-5 and J usage is TRBJ2-1, with D perhaps matching TRBD2 (6 bases). This CDR3 region has 12 residues. Germline CDR1 is MNHEY and CDR2 is SVGAGI. V was shortened by 5 bases and J by 12 bases, with 14 bases between the two germline ends. CDR3 nucleotides: TGTGCCAGCAGTCCTAGCCTCGGGGGGCAGTTCTTC. It specifies CASSPSLGGQFF.

This rearrangement joins TRBV6-5 to TRBJ2-7; D not resolved. Trimming shortened V by 4 bases and J by 6 bases, and 7 bases separated the two germline ends. The CDR3 covers 11 residues. Looked up from germline, CDR1 is MNHEY and CDR2 is SVGAGI. The CDR3 sequence is CASSSSSEQYF. The DNA of the CDR3 is TGTGCCAGCAGTTCCTCCAGCGAGCAGTACTTC.

To note about this clonotype: In this CDR3 the conserved last residue, phenylalanine or tryptophan, is missing, so a read error is likely. The DNA is left out, because the CDR3 cannot be placed on it with certainty; the CDR3 is given as TCRdb lists it. The chain couples TRBV12-3 or TRBV12-4 to TRBJ2-4; the table's D call, TRBD1, has no DNA check behind it. The length of the CDR3 is 14 amino acids, counting both ends. CDR3 sequence: CASTRTGGQNIQYL.

In the case of this clonotype: One end of the junction fails to match germline, which may point to a read error. The rearrangement links TRBV6-1 to TRBJ2-2; TRBD2 is a possible D gene (6 bases). Germline CDR1 MNHNS, CDR2 SASEGT. The CDR3 has 15 amino acids. The CDR3 nucleotides read TGTGTCAGCAGTGAACTATCGGGAGTCACCGGGGAGCTGTCTTTT. Encoded protein: CVSSELSGVTGELSF.

The sample holds a few counts of this clonotype. It may be a read error: a sequence one base away is much more abundant. CDR3 region: CDSSRYTGAPRPNLYEQYF. The CDR3 DNA reads as TGTGACAGCAGCCGTTATACAGGAGCCCCTCGGCCCAACCTCTACGAGCAGTACTTC. This chain joins TRBV5-6 and TRBJ2-7; perhaps TRBD1 as D (5 bases). The CDR3 is 19 amino acids. The germline CDR1 and CDR2 sequences are SGHDT and YYEEEE.

About this clonotype itself: A read error may account for a junction end that differs from germline. The chain recombines TRBV11-3 with TRBJ1-1; D is unclear. CDR1 is SGHNT, CDR2 YENEEA, per germline. The CDR3 is 13 residues long. CDR3 region: CASSLWENTETFF. The CDR3 region has the DNA TGTGCTAGCAGCTTATGGGAGAACACTGAAACTTTCTTT.

This sequence joins TRBV29-1 and TRBJ2-3; D is perhaps TRBD1 (6 bases). The DNA end is a closer match to TRBJ1-5, so the J assignment may be wrong. The CDR3 length is 12 residues. Germline V gene lookup returns CDR1 SQVTM and CDR2 ANQGSEA. The CDR3 nucleotides read TGCAGCGCTCTGGACAGATCGGTCATGCAGCATTTT. Its protein product is CSALDRSVMQHF.

Of note for this clonotype: A junction boundary mismatches the germline segment, possibly from a read error. This rearrangement joins TRBV19 to TRBJ2-3, with 8 bases lining up with TRBD2. Germline V CDR1 and CDR2: LNHDA, SQIVND (reference sequence). The CDR3 is 15 amino acids. The CDR3 nucleotides read TGTGCCAGTAGTATAGCGGGAGGGTACACAAATACGCACTATTTT. This translates into CASSIAGGYTNTHYF.

This chain links TRBV5-1 with TRBJ1-1; 7 nucleotides agree with TRBD1. The ends lost 0 bases at V and 4 bases at J; junction bases unmatched: 3. The CDR3 runs 14 residues. The germline V gene encodes CDR1 SGHRS and CDR2 YFSETQ. The CDR3 nucleotides read TGCGCCAGCAGCTTGGCGTCAGGGGGCACTGAAGCTTTCTTT. It yields the protein CASSLASGGTEAFF.

V usage is TRBV28 and J usage is TRBJ2-7, with D uncertain. V dropped 7 bases and J dropped 1 base, with 11 bases sitting between them. The CDR3 is made up of 13 amino acids. Germline values: CDR1 MDHEN, CDR2 SYDVKM. CDR3 nucleotides: TGTGCCAGCACCCTTGACGGTTCCTACGAGCAGTACTTC. Amino acids: CASTLDGSYEQYF.

The rearrangement joins TRBV13 to TRBJ2-5; tentative D call: TRBD1 (6 bases). Germline-derived CDR1 and CDR2 are PRHDT and FYEKMQ (reference sequence). With 5 bases removed from V and 4 bases from J, the gap between germline ends came to 20 bases. The length of the CDR3 is 16 residues. The CDR3 sequence: CASSNRDTGLSETQYF. The CDR3 DNA follows: TGTGCCAGCAGCAATCGGGACACGGGGCTATCAGAGACCCAGTACTTC.

Regarding this clonotype: At one end the junction does not follow the germline gene, possibly because of a read error. This rearrangement joins TRBV7-8 to TRBJ2-7; no definite D call. The CDR3 extends over 16 amino acids. Looked up from germline, CDR1 is SGHVS and CDR2 is FQNEAQ. This CDR3 reads CASSLDGFGSSYEQYF. The CDR3 DNA follows: TGTGCCAGCAGCTTAGATGGGTTCGGCAGCTCCTACGAGCAATACTTC.

With regard to this clonotype: The junction and the germline gene differ at one end; a read error may be behind it. The CDR3 region has the DNA TGCGCCAGCACCCAAAGTCCCGGGGGTGAGCAGTACTTC. Translating gives CASTQSPGGEQYF. The chain employs TRBV14 and TRBJ2-7, with a tentative D call TRBD2 (6 bases). Germline V gene sequence: CDR1 SGHDN, CDR2 FVKESK. The CDR3 has 13 amino acids.

The rearrangement links TRBV20-1 to TRBJ1-1; D is ambiguous. Trimming stripped 7 bases from V and 12 bases from J, with 18 bases between. The V gene's germline CDR1 is DFQATT and CDR2 SNEGSKA (reference sequence). The CDR3 runs to 11 residues. The chain's CDR3 is CSVAGNTVTFF. CDR3 nucleotide sequence: TGCAGTGTTGCAGGAAACACTGTAACTTTCTTT.

A remark on this clonotype: A single base separates this from a much larger clone, so it may be a read error. This chain uses TRBV14 with TRBJ2-1; D ambiguous. CDR1 is SGHDN and CDR2 is FVKESK in the germline V gene. CDR3 length: 13 residues. Written as DNA, the CDR3 is TGTGCCAGCAGCCCAACAGTGAACAATAAGCAGTTCTTC. Translation: CASSPTVNNKQFF.